Listed below are T cell receptor beta chains from one sample, sequenced in a study of blood T cell repertoires in COVID-19. This table comes from immunoSEQ multiplex PCR, and its TCRdb copy is limited to in-frame clones, with some not included. This sample has some 250,000 clones, with roughly 83% found just once. Sequencing input: peripheral blood. The receptor set was obtained from a man of 80 years or more with acute or convalescent COVID-19. The CDR3 runs from the conserved cysteine through the conserved F or W. D genes are given only for firm matches. Part of the rows lack a size; the others show once, few, many or a class for expanded clones.

>TRBJ1-1|TRBV10-3|TRBD1|NA
TGTGCCTCCAGGGGGGAAGTGAATGAAGCTTTCTTT
CASRGEVNEAFF
>TRBJ2-2|TRBV5-1|TRBD1|NA
TGCGCCAGCAGCTCGGGGACAGGGTATACCGGGGAGCTGTTTTTT
CASSSGTGYTGELFF
>TRBJ2-1|TRBV4-1|NA|NA
TGCGCCAGCAGCCAAGACAGCGGATTTGGGTACAATGAGCAGTTCTTC
CASSQDSGFGYNEQFF
>TRBJ1-6|TRBV27|TRBD1|NA
TGTGCCAGCAGTTTATCGGGAACAGGGGACCAGAATAATTCACCCCTCCACTTT
CASSLSGTGDQNNSPLHF
>TRBJ2-2|TRBV24-1|TRBD1|NA
TGTGCCACCTCGGGGACAGGGGCTACCGGGGAGCTGTTTTTT
CATSGTGATGELFF
>TRBJ2-1|TRBV5-1|NA|NA
TGCGCCACCAGTGGTACAGGGCAGCCTTGGAATGAGCAGTTCTTC
CATSGTGQPWNEQFF
>TRBJ1-1|TRBV4-2|TRBD1|once
TGTGCCAGCAGCCAAGAGTCAACCGACAGGGGGCGGGAAGCTTTCTTT
CASSQESTDRGREAFF
>TRBJ1-6|TRBV19|NA|once
TGTGCCAGTAGTACGGGATTGTTTGGCTCCTATAATTCACCCCTCCACTTT
CASSTGLFGSYNSPLHF
>TRBJ1-3|TRBV5-4|NA|NA
TGTGCCAGCAGCTTGGATATGGGACTCGGAAACACCATATATTTT
CASSLDMGLGNTIYF
>TRBJ2-7|TRBV10-1|TRBD1|once
TGCGCCAGCAGCGATTTACAGGGGTCCTACGAGCAGTACTTC
CASSDLQGSYEQYF
>TRBJ1-1|TRBV25-1|NA|NA
TGTGCCAGCAGCCTTGGCGGGGGTGGGACTGAAGCTTTCTTT
CASSLGGGGTEAFF
>TRBJ2-3|TRBV6-5|NA|NA
TGTGCCAGCAGCCCGGAGGGAGATACGCAGTATTTT
CASSPEGDTQYF
>TRBJ1-2|TRBV28|NA|NA
TGTGCCGGCAGTACCAGACACGGGGGCACCTTC
CAGSTRHGGTF
>TRBJ1-5|TRBV3-1/TRBV3-2|NA|NA
TGTGCCAGCAGCCAAGGCAGGGGCAATCAGCCCCAGCATTTT
CASSQGRGNQPQHF
>TRBJ1-3|TRBV9|NA|NA
TGTGCCAGCAGCGTAGAGAGCTCTGGAAACACCATATATTTT
CASSVESSGNTIYF
>TRBJ1-4|TRBV28|NA|NA
TGTGCCAGCAGTTTAGCCACGAAGGGGGAAAAACTGTTTTTT
CASSLATKGEKLFF
>TRBJ2-6|TRBV28|TRBD1|NA
TGTGCCAGCAGTCGACAGGGCAGGGCCAACGTCCTGACTTTC
CASSRQGRANVLTF
>TRBJ2-3|TRBV4-2|TRBD1|NA
TGTGCCAGCAGCCAAGACGTCGAGGGGGCAGTAGATACGCAGTATTTT
CASSQDVEGAVDTQYF
>TRBJ2-5|TRBV11-2|NA|once
TGTGCCAGCAGCGGAACAGGGACCCAAGAGACCCAGTACTTC
CASSGTGTQETQYF
>TRBJ1-4|TRBV7-9|TRBD1|few
TGTGCCAGCAGCTTGAGGGGACAGGGGGCGTATGAAAAACTGTTTTTT
CASSLRGQGAYEKLFF
>TRBJ2-7|TRBV4-2|TRBD2|NA
TGTGCCAGCAGCTTGACTAGCGGGGGGAACTACGAGCAGTACTTC
CASSLTSGGNYEQYF
>TRBJ2-5|TRBV27|NA|once
TGTGCCAGCAGTTTAGGGGCAGTCCAAGAGACCCAGTACTTC
CASSLGAVQETQYF
>TRBJ2-1|TRBV19|TRBD1|NA
TGTGCCAGTAAACGACAGGGGGCGAGGGGAAATGAGCAGTTCTTC
CASKRQGARGNEQFF
>TRBJ2-7|TRBV6-6|NA|few
TGTGCCAGCAGTCAGCTTTCCTACGAGCAGTACTTC
CASSQLSYEQYF
>TRBJ1-2|TRBV7-6|TRBD1|NA
TGTGCCAGCAGCCAAACCGGGACAGGTGGATATGGCTACACCTTC
CASSQTGTGGYGYTF
>TRBJ2-1|TRBV9|NA|NA
TGTGCCAGCAGCGAGGACACCAACAATGAGCAGTTCTTC
CASSEDTNNEQFF
>TRBJ1-2|TRBV11-2|NA|NA
TGTGCCAGCAGCTTAAGTGTGAGGGGGAGCATTGGTGGCTACACCTTC
CASSLSVRGSIGGYTF
>TRBJ1-2|TRBV28|TRBD1|NA
TGTGCCAGCAGTTTATCAAAACCGGACAGGGAGGGTAACTTC
CASSLSKPDREGNF
>TRBJ1-3|TRBV7-2|NA|NA
TGTGCCAGCAGCTCAAGCGGGGCCCGCTCTGGAAACACCATATATTTT
CASSSSGARSGNTIYF
>TRBJ2-2|TRBV24-1|NA|NA
TGTGCCACCAGCCAGGTACATAACACCGGGGAGCTGTTTTTT
CATSQVHNTGELFF
>TRBJ1-2|TRBV27|NA|NA
TGTGCCAGCAGTTTAGGTACAGAAACCTATGGCTACACCTTC
CASSLGTETYGYTF
>TRBJ2-6|TRBV19|NA|NA
TGTGCCAGTAGTTCGCCAGGTGAGCGGGCCAACGTCCTGACTTTC
CASSSPGERANVLTF
>TRBJ2-1|TRBV14|TRBD1|NA
TGTGCCAGCAGCCAACGGACAGGGGGGTGGGTTGAGCAGTTCTTC
CASSQRTGGWVEQFF
>TRBJ2-3|TRBV10-3|NA|NA
TGTGCCATCAGTGGACCCCGGGCAGGGGGGAACCACACAGATACGCAGTATTTT
CAISGPRAGGNHTDTQYF
>TRBJ2-3|TRBV9|NA|NA
TGTGCCAGCAGCGTAGGTTGGACTAGCACAGATACGCAGTATTTT
CASSVGWTSTDTQYF
>TRBJ2-5|TRBV2|TRBD1|NA
TGTGCCAGCGGGGGGACAGGCCAAGAGACCCAGTACTTC
CASGGTGQETQYF
>TRBJ2-2|TRBV27|NA|NA
TGTGCCAGCAGTTTTGGGACAGCGGGCACCGGGGAGCTGTTTTTT
CASSFGTAGTGELFF
>TRBJ1-2|TRBV6-5|NA|once
TGTGCCAGCAGTAGCCAACTAGCGGAGGGCTATGGCTACACCTTC
CASSSQLAEGYGYTF
>TRBJ1-1|TRBV5-5|NA|NA
TGTGCCAGCAGCAAGGACAGGAACACTGAAGCTTTCTTT
CASSKDRNTEAFF
>TRBJ2-1|TRBV19|NA|NA
TGTGCCAGTAGTAGAGGACAGTACAATGAGCAGTTCTTC
CASSRGQYNEQFF